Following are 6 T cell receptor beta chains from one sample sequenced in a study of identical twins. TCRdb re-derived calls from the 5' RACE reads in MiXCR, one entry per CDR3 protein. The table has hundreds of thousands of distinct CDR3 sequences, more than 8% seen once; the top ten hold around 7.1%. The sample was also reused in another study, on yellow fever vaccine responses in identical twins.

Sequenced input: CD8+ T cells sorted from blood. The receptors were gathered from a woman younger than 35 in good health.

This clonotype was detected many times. CDR3 bases: TGCAGCGCCGACGTCGCCGGGCTCGGCAATGAGCAGTTCTTC. This encodes CSADVAGLGNEQFF. The chain uses TRBV29-1 and TRBJ2-1, with D unclear. Trimming took 7 bases from V and 6 from J, leaving 19 bases between them. This CDR3 contains 14 residues. In germline, CDR1 is SQVTM, CDR2 ANQGSEA.

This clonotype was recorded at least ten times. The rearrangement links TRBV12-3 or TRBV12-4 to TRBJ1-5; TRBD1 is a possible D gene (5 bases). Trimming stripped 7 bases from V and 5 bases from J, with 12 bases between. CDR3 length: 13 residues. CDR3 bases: TGTGCCAGCAACCTGGGGGTTTATCAGCCCCAGCATTTT. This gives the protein CASNLGVYQPQHF.

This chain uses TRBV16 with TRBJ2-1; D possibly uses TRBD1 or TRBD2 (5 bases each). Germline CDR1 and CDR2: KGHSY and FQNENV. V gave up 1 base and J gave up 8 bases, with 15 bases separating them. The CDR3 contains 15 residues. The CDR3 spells CASSQWAGLGDEQFF. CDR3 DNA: TGTGCCAGCAGCCAATGGGCGGGTCTAGGGGATGAGCAGTTCTTC.

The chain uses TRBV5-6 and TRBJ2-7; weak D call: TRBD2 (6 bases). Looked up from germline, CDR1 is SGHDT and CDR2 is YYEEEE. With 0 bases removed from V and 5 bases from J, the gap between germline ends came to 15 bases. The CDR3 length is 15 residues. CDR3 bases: TGTGCCAGCAGCTTGGTTCCGGGAGAGGGAAACGAGCAGTACTTC. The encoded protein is CASSLVPGEGNEQYF.

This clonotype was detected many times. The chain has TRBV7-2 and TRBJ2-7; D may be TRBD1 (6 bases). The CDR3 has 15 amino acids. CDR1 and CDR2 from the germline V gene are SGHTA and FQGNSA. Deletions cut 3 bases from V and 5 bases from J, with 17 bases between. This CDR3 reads CASSFTRGVIDEQYF. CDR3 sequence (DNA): TGTGCCAGCAGCTTTACCAGGGGAGTAATCGACGAGCAGTACTTC.

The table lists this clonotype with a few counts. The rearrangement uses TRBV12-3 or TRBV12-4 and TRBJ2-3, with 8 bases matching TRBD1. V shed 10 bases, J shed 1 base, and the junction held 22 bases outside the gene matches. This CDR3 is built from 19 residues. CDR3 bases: TGTGCCATCTGTTTACGTCAAGCAGGGGGCTGGTTGGGCACAGATACGCAGTATTTT. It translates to CAICLRQAGGWLGTDTQYF.